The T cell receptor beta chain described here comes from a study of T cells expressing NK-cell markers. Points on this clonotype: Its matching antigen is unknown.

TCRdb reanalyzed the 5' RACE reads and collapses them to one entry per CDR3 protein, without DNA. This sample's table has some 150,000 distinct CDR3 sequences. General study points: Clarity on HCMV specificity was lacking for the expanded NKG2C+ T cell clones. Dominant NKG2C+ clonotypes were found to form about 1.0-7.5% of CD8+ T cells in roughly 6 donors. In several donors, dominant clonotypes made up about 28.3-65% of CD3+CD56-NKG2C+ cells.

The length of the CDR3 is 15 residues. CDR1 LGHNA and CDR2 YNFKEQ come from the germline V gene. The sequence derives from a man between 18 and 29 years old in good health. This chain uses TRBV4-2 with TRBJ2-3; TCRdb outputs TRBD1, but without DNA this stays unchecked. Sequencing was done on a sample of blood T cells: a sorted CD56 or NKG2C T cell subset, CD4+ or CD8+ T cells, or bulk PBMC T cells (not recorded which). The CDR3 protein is CASSQETRVVDTQYF.